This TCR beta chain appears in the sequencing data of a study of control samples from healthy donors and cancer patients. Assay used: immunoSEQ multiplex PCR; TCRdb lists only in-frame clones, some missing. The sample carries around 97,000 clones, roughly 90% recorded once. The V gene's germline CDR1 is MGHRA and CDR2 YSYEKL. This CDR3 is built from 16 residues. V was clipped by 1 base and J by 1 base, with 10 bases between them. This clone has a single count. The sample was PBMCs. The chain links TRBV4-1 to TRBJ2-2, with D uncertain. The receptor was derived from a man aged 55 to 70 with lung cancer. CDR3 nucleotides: TGCGCCAGCAGCCAAGTATCCAGCCAGAACACCGGGGAGCTGTTTTTT. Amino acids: CASSQVSSQNTGELFF.